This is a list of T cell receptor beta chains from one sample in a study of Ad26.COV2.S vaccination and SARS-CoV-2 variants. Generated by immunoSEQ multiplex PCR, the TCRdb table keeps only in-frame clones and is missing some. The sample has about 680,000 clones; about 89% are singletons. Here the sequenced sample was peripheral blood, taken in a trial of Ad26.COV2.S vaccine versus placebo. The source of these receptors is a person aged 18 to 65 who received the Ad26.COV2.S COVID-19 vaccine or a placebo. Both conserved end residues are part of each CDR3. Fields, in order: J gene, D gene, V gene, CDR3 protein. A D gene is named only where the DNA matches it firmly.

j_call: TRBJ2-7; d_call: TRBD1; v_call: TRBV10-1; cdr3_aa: CASSERTGVYEQYF
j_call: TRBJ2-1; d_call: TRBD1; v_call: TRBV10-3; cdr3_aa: CAISGTGGYNEQFF
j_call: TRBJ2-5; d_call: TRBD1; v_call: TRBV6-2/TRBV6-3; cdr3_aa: CASSRDRGKTQYF
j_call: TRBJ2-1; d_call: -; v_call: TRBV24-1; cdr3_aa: CATSDSSNYQFF
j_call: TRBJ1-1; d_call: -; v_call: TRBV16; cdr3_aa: CASSHGTTRAEAFF
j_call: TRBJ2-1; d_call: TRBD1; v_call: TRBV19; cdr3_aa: CASSPRDRVTYNEQFF
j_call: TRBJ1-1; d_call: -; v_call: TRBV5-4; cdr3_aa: CASSLGQGLTEAFF
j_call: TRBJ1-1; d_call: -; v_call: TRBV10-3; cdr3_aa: CAISDGGWAEAFF
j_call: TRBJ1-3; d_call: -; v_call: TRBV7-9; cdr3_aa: CASSLLNSGNTIYF
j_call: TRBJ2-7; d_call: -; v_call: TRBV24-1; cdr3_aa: CATSDGQPYEQYF
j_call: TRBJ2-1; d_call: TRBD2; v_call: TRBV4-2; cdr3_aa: CASSQELAGRNEQFF
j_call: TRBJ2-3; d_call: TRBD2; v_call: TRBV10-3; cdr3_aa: CAISKPTSGRTDTQYF
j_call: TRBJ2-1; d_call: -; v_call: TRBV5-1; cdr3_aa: CASSEQGSYNEQFF
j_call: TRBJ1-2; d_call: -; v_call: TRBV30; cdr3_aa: CAWSVLWEAGYTF
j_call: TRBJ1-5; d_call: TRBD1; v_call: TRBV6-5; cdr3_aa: CASRDRSNQPQHF
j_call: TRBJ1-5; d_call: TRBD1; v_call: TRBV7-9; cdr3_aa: CASSLTGGNQPQHF
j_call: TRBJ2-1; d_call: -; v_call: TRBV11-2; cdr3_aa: CASSPNRALNGRNEQFF
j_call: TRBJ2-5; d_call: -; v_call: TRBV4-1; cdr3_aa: CASSQGVLETQYF
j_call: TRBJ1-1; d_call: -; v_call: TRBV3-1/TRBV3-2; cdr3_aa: CASSLRGIEAFF
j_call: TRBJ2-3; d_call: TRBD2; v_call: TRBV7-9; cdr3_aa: CASSFIAGWEDTQYF
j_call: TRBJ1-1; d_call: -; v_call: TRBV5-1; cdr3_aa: CASSIGRGMNTEAFF
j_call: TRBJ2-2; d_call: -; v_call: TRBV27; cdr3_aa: CASRGGTSNTGELFF
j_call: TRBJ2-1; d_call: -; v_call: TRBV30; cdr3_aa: CAWSVLDRKYNEQFF
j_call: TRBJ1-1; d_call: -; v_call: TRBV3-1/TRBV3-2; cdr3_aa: CASSQDRWMNTEAFF
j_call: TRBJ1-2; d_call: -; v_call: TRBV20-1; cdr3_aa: CTNGRVYGYTF
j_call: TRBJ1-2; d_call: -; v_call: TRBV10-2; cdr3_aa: CASSEWGNYGYTF
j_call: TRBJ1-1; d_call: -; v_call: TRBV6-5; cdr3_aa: CASRRDLRGGTEAFF
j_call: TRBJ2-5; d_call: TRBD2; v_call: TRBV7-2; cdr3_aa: CASSPSGLQETQYF
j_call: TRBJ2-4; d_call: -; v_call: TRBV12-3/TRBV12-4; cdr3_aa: CASSLGSQDIQYF
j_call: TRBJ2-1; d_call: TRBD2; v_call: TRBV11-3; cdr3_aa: CASSLEASGTNEQFF
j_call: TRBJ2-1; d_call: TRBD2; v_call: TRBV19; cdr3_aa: CATETSGGALGEQFF
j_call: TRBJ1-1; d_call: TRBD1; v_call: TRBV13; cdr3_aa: CASSWDRDRVYTEAFF
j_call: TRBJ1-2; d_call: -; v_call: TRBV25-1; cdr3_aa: CASSEYAPGNNYGYTF
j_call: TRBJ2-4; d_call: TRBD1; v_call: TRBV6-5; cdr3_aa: CASSYSGRGKDIQYF
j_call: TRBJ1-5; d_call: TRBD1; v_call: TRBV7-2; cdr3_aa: CASSSDRGSQPQHF
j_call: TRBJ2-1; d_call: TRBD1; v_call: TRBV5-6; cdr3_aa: CASSPLTGKGDNEQFF
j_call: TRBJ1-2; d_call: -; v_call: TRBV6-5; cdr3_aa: CASSPRNYGYTF
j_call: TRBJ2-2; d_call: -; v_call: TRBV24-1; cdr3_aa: CATSGVRTQNTGELFF
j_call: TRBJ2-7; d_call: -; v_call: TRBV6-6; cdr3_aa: CASTTGTYEQYF
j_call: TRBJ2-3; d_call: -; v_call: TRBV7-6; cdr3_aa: CASSFRGLGGSDTQYF
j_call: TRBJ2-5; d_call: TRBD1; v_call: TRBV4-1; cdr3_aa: CASSQGQGPNQETQYF
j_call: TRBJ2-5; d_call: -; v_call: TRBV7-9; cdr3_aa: CASSRDSGTQYF
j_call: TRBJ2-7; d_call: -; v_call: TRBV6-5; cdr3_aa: CASKRDWGYEQYF
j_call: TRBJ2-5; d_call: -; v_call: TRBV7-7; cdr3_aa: CASSLGGTHEETQYF
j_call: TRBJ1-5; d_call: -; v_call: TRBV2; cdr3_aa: CASSEARGGNQPQHF
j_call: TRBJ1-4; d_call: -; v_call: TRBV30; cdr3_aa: CAWSVAGNEKLFF
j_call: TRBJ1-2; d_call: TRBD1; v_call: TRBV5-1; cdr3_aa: CASSVDRDHGYTF
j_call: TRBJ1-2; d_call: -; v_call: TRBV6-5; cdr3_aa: CASRPGGAHGYTF
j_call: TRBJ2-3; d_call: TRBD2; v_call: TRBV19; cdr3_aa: CASSIQGPGLAGGHGDTQYF
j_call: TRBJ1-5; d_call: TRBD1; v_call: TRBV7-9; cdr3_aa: CASSYGTGDNQPQHF
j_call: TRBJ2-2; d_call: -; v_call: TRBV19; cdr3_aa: CASSTSTTGGELFF
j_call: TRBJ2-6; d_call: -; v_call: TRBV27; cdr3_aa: CASRSGTSGANVLTF
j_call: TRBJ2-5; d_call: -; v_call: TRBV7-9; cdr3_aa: CASSFPRAGGQETQYF
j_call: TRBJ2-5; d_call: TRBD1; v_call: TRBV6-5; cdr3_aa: CASSRDRVETQYF
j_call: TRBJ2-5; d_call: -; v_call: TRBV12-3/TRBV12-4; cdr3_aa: CASRRTETQYF
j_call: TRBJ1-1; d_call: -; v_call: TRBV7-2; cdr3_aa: CASSPGPMNTEAFF
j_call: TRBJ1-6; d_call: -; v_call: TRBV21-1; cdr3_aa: CASSKGPYRIFNSPLHF
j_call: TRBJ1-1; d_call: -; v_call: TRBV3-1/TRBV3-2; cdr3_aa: CASSQWGEQLAFF
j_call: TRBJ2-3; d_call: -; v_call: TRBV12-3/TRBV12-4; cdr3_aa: CASNVGSSDTQYF